The rows below give T cell receptor beta chains drawn from one sample of a study of Graves' ophthalmopathy and Graves' hyperthyroidism. TCRdb itself ran the multiplex PCR reads through MiXCR, one entry per CDR3 protein. Of approximately 480,000 distinct CDR3 sequences listed, under 15% were seen once; the top ten hold about a tenth. What was sequenced was blood. These receptors all come from a woman aged 25 to 39 with Graves' ophthalmopathy. Each CDR3 is given without its conserved first and last residue. A D gene is named only where the DNA matches it firmly.

V | D | length | CDR3
TRBV12-3/TRBV12-4 | - | 11 | ASSSAFQGDQY
TRBV4-2 | TRBD2 | 14 | ASSQDQGTSSYEQY
TRBV28 | - | 12 | ASRFTGSDQPQH
TRBV5-1 | - | 12 | ASSSGTPPGTQY
TRBV5-1 | TRBD1 | 14 | ASSIGTGGLNTEAF
TRBV2 | - | 11 | ASSSAWGSEQY
TRBV6-2/TRBV6-3 | TRBD1 | 16 | ASSPGGTGAGGTYEQY
TRBV6-5 | TRBD1 | 10 | ASRQGTTEQY
TRBV20-1 | - | 12 | SARDLLLNTEAF
TRBV6-1 | TRBD1 | 12 | ASTEGTGGSEAF
TRBV12-3/TRBV12-4 | TRBD1 | 14 | ASSLGPGQGDYEQY
TRBV3-1 | TRBD2 | 13 | ASGASSGRAETQY
TRBV12-3/TRBV12-4 | - | 12 | ASSFGIGRETQY
TRBV9 | TRBD2 | 12 | ASSSPLADNEQF
TRBV4-2 | TRBD1 | 16 | ASSTGSGTGVGNTEAF
TRBV9 | - | 14 | ASSVEGRGRGETQY
TRBV2 | - | 10 | ASSEAHTEAF
TRBV12-3/TRBV12-4 | TRBD1 | 13 | ASGGTGLGNQPQH
TRBV28 | TRBD1 | 11 | ASRGQGENIQY
TRBV12-3/TRBV12-4 | - | 13 | ASSTPGHRQETQY
TRBV6-2/TRBV6-3 | - | 12 | ASSYEVGTYEQY
TRBV4-2 | - | 14 | ASGGRGPLEGETQY
TRBV7-6 | - | 12 | ASSLGPLYYGYT
TRBV5-1 | TRBD1 | 14 | ASSPTTRTGRNGYT
TRBV7-2 | TRBD2 | 10 | ASSFGRYEQY
TRBV5-1 | TRBD2 | 16 | ASRLGLAGGSSTGELF
TRBV11-2 | - | 11 | ASSLDQNTEAF
TRBV12-3/TRBV12-4 | - | 11 | ASSLVRVYGYT
TRBV19 | - | 13 | ASTSGRGRGQPQH
TRBV20-1 | TRBD1 | 12 | SANRQGPSYEQY
TRBV7-9 | - | 12 | ASSLALMGHEQY
TRBV7-6 | - | 13 | ASSLVSGPNTEAF
TRBV7-2 | - | 13 | ASSWDVGPRIPVH
TRBV19 | TRBD2 | 14 | ASSIGTSGSYDEQY
TRBV5-6 | - | 11 | ASSTVTQETQY
TRBV12-3/TRBV12-4 | TRBD2 | 12 | ASSVTSGSYEQY
TRBV28 | - | 10 | ATGETFAEQY
TRBV20-1 | - | 11 | SARLPFNQPQH
TRBV5-1 | TRBD1 | 13 | ASSLQGTGSSPLH
TRBV20-1 | TRBD2 | 14 | SARGGLAGNTGELF
TRBV25-1 | - | 12 | ASSDIRANYGYT
TRBV6-1 | - | 10 | ASSRYGTEAF
TRBV6-1 | - | 12 | ASSESGRQETQY
TRBV7-9 | - | 12 | ASSFDKSSYEQY
TRBV7-2 | TRBD2 | 13 | ASSARLAGFYEQY
TRBV20-1 | - | 12 | SARGGANTGELF